The source of this T cell receptor beta chain is a study of tumor-infiltrating lymphocytes in primary liver carcinoma. Study results and caveats: The study found a significantly higher top-250-clone fraction in tumors than in blood (p = 0.039).

Total RNA amounting to roughly 450 ng was the source from which TCR beta cDNA was made with a constant-region primer. Slightly modified ARM-PCR with three nested multiplex PCR rounds yielded TCR beta libraries. Amplification in the first two PCR rounds was performed using TRBV1-TRBV30 forward primers and a C-beta reverse primer for approximately 10 cycles each. TCRdb redid the calling of the multiplex PCR reads with MiXCR, one entry per CDR3 protein. The table has roughly 100,000 distinct CDR3 sequences, almost 70% seen once. With respect to this clonotype: Its antigen is unidentified. Since a much larger clone is just one base distant, this may be a read error.

Each 20-30 mg portion of unsorted bulk tissue served as the source for co-extraction of RNA and DNA. This CDR3 contains 15 residues. Germline V CDR1 and CDR2: MNHNY, SVGAGI (reference sequence). V usage is TRBV6-6 and J usage is TRBJ2-1; 11 nucleotides match TRBD2. The sample taken for sequencing was liver tumor tissue from sampling region 5. Subset noted: tumor region T5, tumor centre. This receptor was identified in a woman aged 60-75 years with primary liver carcinoma and hepatitis B virus infection. The CDR3 DNA follows: TGTACCACCCTTCCCCTAGCGGGAGGTATGAATGAGCAGTTCTTC. Translating gives CTTLPLAGGMNEQFF.